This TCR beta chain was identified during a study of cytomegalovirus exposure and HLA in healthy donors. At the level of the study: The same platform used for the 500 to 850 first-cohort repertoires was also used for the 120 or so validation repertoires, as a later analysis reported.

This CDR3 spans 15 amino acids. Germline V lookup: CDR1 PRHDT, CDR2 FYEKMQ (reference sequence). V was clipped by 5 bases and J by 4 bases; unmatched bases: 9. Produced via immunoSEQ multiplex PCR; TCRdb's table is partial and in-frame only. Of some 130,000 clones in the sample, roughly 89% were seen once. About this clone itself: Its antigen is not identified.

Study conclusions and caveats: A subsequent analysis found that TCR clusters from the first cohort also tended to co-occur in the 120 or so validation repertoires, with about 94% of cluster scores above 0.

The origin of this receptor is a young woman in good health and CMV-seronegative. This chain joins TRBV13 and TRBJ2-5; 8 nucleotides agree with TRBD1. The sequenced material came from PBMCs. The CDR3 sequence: CASSPSDRGSETQYF. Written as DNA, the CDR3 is TGTGCCAGCAGCCCAAGCGACAGGGGTTCAGAGACCCAGTACTTC.